The subject of this entry is one T cell receptor beta chain. Its specificity is not known. From germline, CDR1 is GTSNPN and CDR2 SVGIG (reference sequence). The V and J ends lost 0 bases and 5 bases, in that order; junction bases with no gene match: 7. This CDR3 has 14 amino acids. The sample is drawn from a study of CD8+ T cells in alopecia areata. The study's findings and limits: Clonality exceeded that of normal scalp in lesional scalp, most notably in alopecia totalis/universalis.

The authors extracted RNA and reverse transcribed it into cDNA as the sequencing template. Some clones are missing from TCRdb's copy, which holds only in-frame ones; the method was immunoSEQ multiplex PCR. The data show approximately 150,000 clones, around 51% seen once. The TCR comes from a human donor with alopecia areata. The rearrangement joins TRBV30 to TRBJ2-7; 7 bases are a match to TRBD1. The sample was CD4+ T cells sorted from blood, taken at week 0. The CDR3: CAWSVAGGRHEQYF. CDR3 coding DNA: TGTGCCTGGAGTGTCGCAGGGGGTAGACACGAGCAGTACTTC. The full variable domain, completed using reference TRBV30 and TRBJ2-7, is SQTIHQWPATLVQPVGSPLSLECTVEGTSNPNLYWYRQAAGRGLQLLFYSVGIGQISSEVPQNLSASRPQDRQFILSSKKLLLSDSGFYLCAWSVAGGRHEQYFGPGTRLTVT.